The clone carrying this TCR beta chain appeared many times. Antigen unknown. V lost 0 bases and J lost 2; bases outside the gene matches: 4. This CDR3 contains 16 residues. The germline CDR1 and CDR2 sequences are MNHEY and SVGAGI. From RNA transcripts, TCR beta CDR3 regions were amplified. An initial round of RT-PCR targeting the TCR CDR3 relied on the HTBI primer set. TCRdb used MiXCR to reprocess the multiplex PCR reads, holding one entry per CDR3 protein. The table lists roughly 740,000 distinct CDR3 sequences, around 15% of them singletons, with approximately 8% in the top ten. This entry is derived from a study of T cells in Graves' hyperthyroidism and ophthalmopathy. Findings and caveats of the study: Most expanded thyroid clonotypes above 0.001 recurred in blood.

Calling Graves' hyperthyroidism stable meant ophthalmopathy did not progress within 18 months. Sequencing was done on a sample of blood. V and J are TRBV6-5 and TRBJ2-7; 10 nucleotides line up with TRBD2. The origin of this receptor is a man younger than 35 with Graves' hyperthyroidism. The CDR3 nucleotides read TGTGCCAGCAGTTACTCGCTAGCGGGAGTCCCCTACGAGCAGTACTTC. This codes for CASSYSLAGVPYEQYF.